Shown below are 11 T cell receptor beta chains from a single sample sequenced in a study of blood T cell repertoires in COVID-19. Sequencing was performed with immunoSEQ multiplex PCR; in TCRdb, only in-frame clones are kept and a portion is missing. The table has approximately 82,000 clones, around 92% seen once; the top ten hold under 7.5%. The source material was peripheral blood. The receptors stem from a woman in her sixties with active COVID-19.

The V gene is TRBV11-3, the J gene TRBJ2-5; 7 positions match TRBD1. There are 16 residues in the CDR3. V was clipped by 3 bases and J by 1 base; unmatched bases: 8. Germline CDR1 reads SGHNT; CDR2 reads YENEEA. In nucleotides, the CDR3 is TGTGCCAGCAGCTTGGGACGCCGGGACAGCCAAGAGACCCAGTACTTC. This translates into CASSLGRRDSQETQYF.

This clone was detected once. This rearrangement joins TRBV29-1 to TRBJ2-1; 8 bases map to TRBD2. CDR1 is SQVTM and CDR2 is ANQGSEA in the germline V gene. This CDR3 contains 14 residues. Trimming cost V 5 bases and J 9 bases; bases outside gene matches: 12. DNA for the CDR3: TGCAGCGTTTATCTGGCGGGAGGTCGAGGTGAGCAGTTCTTC. Protein: CSVYLAGGRGEQFF.

The V call is TRBV7-2, the J call TRBJ1-4; 8 bases are a match to TRBD1. The V gene end was trimmed by 2 bases and the J gene end by 8 bases; junction bases not matched to a gene: 7. Looked up from germline, CDR1 is SGHTA and CDR2 is FQGNSA. The CDR3 runs to 15 residues. Here the CDR3 DNA reads TGTGCCAGCAGCTTAAGACAGGGGAGATGGGAAAAACTGTTTTTT. Its protein product is CASSLRQGRWEKLFF.

This sequence joins TRBV7-2 and TRBJ2-2; a weak D match, TRBD2 (6 bases). Germline V CDR1 and CDR2: SGHTA, FQGNSA. The CDR3 contains 16 residues. V was shortened by 4 bases and J by 5 bases, with 17 bases between the two germline ends. CDR3 region: CASSSTQGLTTGELFF. The CDR3 DNA reads as TGTGCCAGCAGCTCAACCCAGGGACTCACGACCGGGGAGCTGTTTTTT.

This chain joins TRBV14 and TRBJ2-1; D may be TRBD2 (6 bases). The germline V gene has CDR1 SGHDN and CDR2 FVKESK. This CDR3 region has 16 residues. Trimming left V 4 bases short and J 3 bases short, with 16 bases between. CDR3 nucleotides: TGTGCCAGCAGCCTCCACGGGACTTACATCTACAATGAGCAGTTCTTC. It is translated as CASSLHGTYIYNEQFF.

The chain employs TRBV9 and TRBJ1-2; D is undetermined. This CDR3 comprises 15 residues. Between the trimmed V and J ends, which lost 3 bases and 5 bases, there was a span of 17 bases. CDR1 is SGDLS, CDR2 YYNGEE, per germline. The CDR3 coding sequence is TGTGCCAGCAGCGCAGGAGGGCCAAGCCAATATGGCTACACCTTC. Encoded protein: CASSAGGPSQYGYTF.

Remarks on this clone: One end of the junction does not line up with germline, which may come from a read error. The CDR3 spells CASSEGSGGVDTQYF. The CDR3 DNA follows: TGTGCCAGCAGCGAAGGTAGCGGGGGGGTAGATACGCAGTATTTT. The chain carries TRBV2 and TRBJ2-3; TRBD2 matches at 11 bases. The length of the CDR3 is 15 residues. CDR1 is SNHLY and CDR2 is FYNNEI in the germline V gene.

V is TRBV2 and J is TRBJ1-2; 9 bases agree with TRBD1. Unmatched junction bases numbered 9, after V lost 6 bases and J lost 7 bases. The CDR3 is made up of 14 amino acids. CDR1 SNHLY and CDR2 FYNNEI come from the germline V gene. CDR3 sequence reads: CASSEDRGGGGYTF. As DNA, the CDR3 is TGTGCCAGCAGCGAGGACAGGGGAGGAGGTGGCTACACCTTC.

The rearrangement links TRBV5-1 to TRBJ1-2; the D is unclear. The CDR3 is 13 amino acids. With 3 bases removed from V and 10 bases from J, the gap between germline ends came to 16 bases. Germline loops: CDR1 SGHRS, CDR2 YFSETQ. The CDR3 spells CASSSGPSGPYTF. The CDR3 DNA follows: TGCGCCAGCAGCTCCGGCCCCTCAGGCCCCTACACCTTC.

The chain carries TRBV28 and TRBJ2-3, with TRBD2 matching over 11 bases. CDR1 MDHEN and CDR2 SYDVKM come from the germline V gene. Losses at the gene ends were 7 bases for V and 9 bases for J; bases not matched to a gene: 6. There are 13 residues in the CDR3. CDR3 loop: CASTTSGSDTQYF. In DNA form, the CDR3 reads TGTGCCAGCACAACTAGCGGGAGTGACACGCAGTATTTT.

This clone was seen once. V gene TRBV20-1 combines with J gene TRBJ1-2; 11 bases fit TRBD1. The V gene's germline CDR1 is DFQATT and CDR2 SNEGSKA (reference sequence). The CDR3 is 14 amino acids. Trimming cost V 3 bases and J 3 bases; bases outside gene matches: 3. This chain's CDR3 is CSASGQGADYGYTF. The CDR3 DNA follows: TGCAGTGCTAGTGGACAGGGGGCGGACTATGGCTACACCTTC.